Listed below are T cell receptor beta chains from one sample, sequenced in a study of shared clonotypes between healthy human individuals. Sequencing used immunoSEQ multiplex PCR; TCRdb keeps in-frame clones, though not all of them. The sample shows approximately 480,000 clones, over 75% of them seen only once. Sequenced sample: PBMCs. The receptors shown here come from a woman aged 40 to 55 in good health. Some clones in this sample may be carry-over from other donors' samples. The CDR3 runs from the conserved cysteine through the conserved F or W. Each record gives: J gene, V gene, clone size, CDR3 protein. Clone size is shown for a subset of rows, as once, few, many or a class of expanded clone.

TRBJ2-1	TRBV7-7	once	CASSLVAGSYNEQFF
TRBJ2-1	TRBV27	NA	CASSLTSRVGEQFF
TRBJ1-4	TRBV4-3	NA	CASSHDPGEGVKLFF
TRBJ1-5	TRBV27	NA	CASSTQQGGNQPQHF
TRBJ2-7	TRBV28	NA	CASSLRDRAYEQYF
TRBJ2-1	TRBV7-3	NA	CASSLNGGGRNEQFF
TRBJ1-2	TRBV27	NA	CASRPTGDVYGYTF
TRBJ2-2	TRBV9	NA	CASSGITTGELFF
TRBJ1-2	TRBV28	NA	CASSFLVREIGYTF
TRBJ1-3	TRBV18	NA	CASSTSDSNTIYF
TRBJ2-3	TRBV6-5	NA	CASSPPTGFFDTQYF
TRBJ1-5	TRBV19	NA	CASSIGTGGPQPQHF
TRBJ2-5	TRBV5-4	NA	CASSRLAGASGEQYF
TRBJ1-2	TRBV15	NA	CATSRDVGGDYGYTF
TRBJ2-3	TRBV6-5	NA	CASRLDRGRADTQYF
TRBJ2-1	TRBV9	once	CASTLAGGYNEQFF
TRBJ2-1	TRBV7-3	many	CASSTTSGREVEQFF
TRBJ2-3	TRBV15	few	CATSREAGPTDTQYF
TRBJ1-3	TRBV5-6	NA	CASSQDRGLGNTIYF
TRBJ2-1	TRBV5-1	NA	CASSLRAGGDSSYNEQFF
TRBJ1-4	TRBV28	NA	CASSFPRTGWEKLFF
TRBJ1-4	TRBV5-6	NA	CASSFQGATNEKLFF
TRBJ2-7	TRBV7-2	NA	CASSLTSGPPDEQYF
TRBJ2-3	TRBV10-3	NA	CAISESSSGNTDTQYF
TRBJ1-2	TRBV18	medium-sized	CASSPPDYGYTF
TRBJ2-5	TRBV7-2	NA	CASTTGTSGQETQYF
TRBJ2-5	TRBV11-1	NA	CASSLGGDGETQYF
TRBJ2-1	TRBV5-4	NA	CASHPSAHNEQFF